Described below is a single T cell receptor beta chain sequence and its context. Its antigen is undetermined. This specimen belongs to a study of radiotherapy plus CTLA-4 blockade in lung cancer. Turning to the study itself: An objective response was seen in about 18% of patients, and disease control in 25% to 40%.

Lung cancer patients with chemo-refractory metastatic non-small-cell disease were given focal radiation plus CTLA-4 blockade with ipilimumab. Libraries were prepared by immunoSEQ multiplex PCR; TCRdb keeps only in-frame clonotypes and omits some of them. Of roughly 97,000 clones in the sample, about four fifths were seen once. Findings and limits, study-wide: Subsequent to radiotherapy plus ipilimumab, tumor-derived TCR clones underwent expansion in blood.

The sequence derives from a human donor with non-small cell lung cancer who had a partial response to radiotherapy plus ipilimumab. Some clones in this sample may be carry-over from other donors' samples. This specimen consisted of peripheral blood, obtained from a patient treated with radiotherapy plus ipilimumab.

DNA of the CDR3: TGTGCCAGCTCACCCGGCGCGGTGACTAACTATGGCTACACCTTC. Its translation is CASSPGAVTNYGYTF. V is TRBV18 and J is TRBJ1-2; D is unclear. This CDR3 comprises 15 residues. Germline V gene lookup returns CDR1 KGHSH and CDR2 LQKENI. The germline V and J ends were trimmed by 3 bases and 0 bases, with 11 bases remaining between them.